Listed below are T cell receptor beta chains from one sample, sequenced in a study of blood T cell repertoires in COVID-19. The assay was immunoSEQ multiplex PCR, and TCRdb's table has in-frame clones only and misses some. The table includes about 180,000 clones, roughly 86% detected once. Sample: PBMCs or T cells enriched from blood (not recorded which). The receptors were sampled from a young woman who had recovered from COVID-19. CDR3s include the opening cysteine and the closing phenylalanine or tryptophan. The order of the fields is V gene, J gene, clone size, D gene, CDR3 protein, CDR3 DNA. The D gene is left open where the match is weak. Clone sizes are given selectively: once, few, many, or a class where the clone is expanded.

TRBV9	TRBJ2-2	few	TRBD2	CASSPLADYTGELFF	TGTGCCAGCAGCCCGCTAGCGGACTACACCGGGGAGCTGTTTTTT
TRBV12-3/TRBV12-4	TRBJ2-1	NA	NA	CASSFTGYNEQFF	TGTGCCAGCAGTTTTACGGGATACAATGAGCAGTTCTTC
TRBV5-6	TRBJ2-7	NA	TRBD1	CASSLASGQRSYEQYF	TGTGCCAGCAGCTTGGCCTCGGGACAGAGATCCTACGAGCAGTACTTC
TRBV6-5	TRBJ2-7	NA	TRBD1	CASSGTGFDEQYF	TGTGCCAGCAGCGGGACAGGGTTTGACGAGCAGTACTTC
TRBV28	TRBJ1-6	NA	TRBD1	CASSARQGVGPLHF	TGTGCCAGCAGTGCACGACAGGGAGTCGGGCCCCTCCACTTT
TRBV19	TRBJ2-1	NA	NA	CASSEGSNEQFF	TGTGCCAGTTCCGAGGGTAGCAATGAGCAGTTCTTC
TRBV19	TRBJ2-1	many	NA	CASTTSSSSLQFF	TGTGCCAGTACCACCTCGAGTAGTTCACTCCAGTTCTTC
TRBV27	TRBJ2-3	NA	TRBD1	CASSLSLWEQGASPQYF	TGTGCCAGCAGTTTATCACTGTGGGAGCAGGGGGCTAGTCCGCAGTATTTT
TRBV25-1	TRBJ1-3	NA	NA	CASSLRGNTIYF	TGTGCCAGCAGCCTGCGGGGAAACACCATATATTTT
TRBV13	TRBJ2-3	NA	TRBD1	CASSPWTGADTQYF	TGTGCCAGCAGCCCCTGGACAGGGGCAGATACGCAGTATTTT
TRBV9	TRBJ2-1	NA	TRBD2	CASSASGSTYNEQFF	TGTGCCAGCAGCGCCAGCGGGAGCACATACAATGAGCAGTTCTTC
TRBV9	TRBJ1-1	NA	NA	CASSAGGNTEAFF	TGTGCCAGCAGCGCCGGGGGGAACACTGAAGCTTTCTTT
TRBV18	TRBJ1-5	NA	TRBD1	CASSSSQGANNQPQHF	TGTGCCAGCTCATCCTCGCAGGGGGCGAACAATCAGCCCCAGCATTTT
TRBV3-1/TRBV3-2	TRBJ2-2	once	NA	CASSQEGRRGVETGELFF	TGTGCCAGCAGCCAAGAAGGAAGGCGGGGAGTCGAAACCGGGGAGCTGTTTTTT
TRBV18	TRBJ2-7	NA	TRBD2	CASSPSLAGGSSYEQYF	TGTGCCAGCTCACCCTCGCTAGCGGGAGGAAGCTCCTACGAGCAGTACTTC
TRBV6-5	TRBJ2-7	NA	TRBD1	CASLRGQGTSYEQYF	TGTGCCAGCCTTAGAGGACAGGGAACCTCCTACGAGCAGTACTTC
TRBV7-9	TRBJ1-4	NA	NA	CASSLGGVFEKLFF	TGTGCCAGCAGCTTAGGGGGAGTTTTTGAAAAACTGTTTTTT
TRBV20-1	TRBJ2-3	NA	TRBD2	CSASETSGRTDTQYF	TGCAGTGCTAGTGAGACTAGCGGGAGGACAGATACGCAGTATTTT
TRBV28	TRBJ1-6	NA	TRBD1	CASSLTGDNSPLHF	TGTGCCAGCAGTTTAACAGGGGATAATTCACCCCTCCACTTT
TRBV7-9	TRBJ1-6	NA	TRBD1	CASSSRDSLYNSPLHF	TGTGCCAGCAGCTCTCGGGACAGCCTCTATAATTCACCCCTCCACTTT
TRBV5-1	TRBJ1-2	NA	TRBD1	CASTPSGQEGYGYTF	TGCGCCAGCACCCCCTCGGGACAGGAAGGCTATGGCTACACCTTC
TRBV2	TRBJ2-5	NA	NA	CASSEGGDPGETQYF	TGTGCCAGCAGTGAAGGGGGCGATCCAGGGGAGACCCAGTACTTC
TRBV6-5	TRBJ2-5	medium-sized	TRBD2	CASSYWAGEGETQYF	TGTGCCAGCAGTTACTGGGCGGGAGAGGGAGAGACCCAGTACTTC
TRBV20-1	TRBJ1-5	NA	TRBD1	CSASGQGVFGNQPQHF	TGCAGTGCTAGTGGGCAGGGGGTTTTCGGTAATCAGCCCCAGCATTTT
TRBV12-3/TRBV12-4	TRBJ1-1	once	TRBD1	CASSSPTGNEAFF	TGTGCCAGCAGTTCCCCGACAGGGAATGAAGCTTTCTTT
TRBV7-9	TRBJ1-1	NA	TRBD1	CASSSTGAEAFF	TGTGCCAGCAGCTCGACAGGGGCTGAAGCTTTCTTT
TRBV28	TRBJ1-1	NA	NA	CASRPGGGVGEAFF	TGTGCCAGCAGGCCGGGGGGCGGTGTAGGTGAAGCTTTCTTT
TRBV11-3	TRBJ2-7	NA	TRBD1	CASSLRTGTGYEQYF	TGTGCCAGCAGCTTAAGGACAGGGACGGGATACGAGCAGTACTTC
TRBV7-9	TRBJ1-5	NA	TRBD1	CASSLSGGGGFQPQHF	TGTGCCAGCAGCTTATCAGGAGGAGGGGGCTTTCAGCCCCAGCATTTT
TRBV6-1	TRBJ2-2	NA	TRBD1	CASSEAQGNPGELFF	TGTGCCAGCAGTGAAGCACAGGGGAATCCCGGGGAGCTGTTTTTT
TRBV18	TRBJ2-2	NA	TRBD2	CASSPSLLADTGELFF	TGTGCCAGCTCACCAAGTTTACTAGCGGACACCGGGGAGCTGTTTTTT
TRBV5-1	TRBJ2-3	NA	TRBD2	CASSLGTSGYSTDTQYF	TGCGCCAGCAGCTTGGGGACTAGCGGTTATAGCACAGATACGCAGTATTTT
TRBV7-2	TRBJ2-4	NA	NA	CASSLNGINIQYF	TGTGCCAGCAGCTTAAACGGGATAAACATTCAGTACTTC
TRBV2	TRBJ2-7	few	TRBD1	CASSLDRGPYEQYF	TGTGCCAGCAGTCTAGACAGGGGACCCTACGAGCAGTACTTC
TRBV15	TRBJ2-7	NA	TRBD1	CAFKAGGKNYEQYF	TGTGCCTTCAAAGCAGGGGGCAAGAACTACGAGCAGTACTTC
TRBV6-2/TRBV6-3	TRBJ2-7	few	TRBD2	CASSYQVAGDYEQYF	TGTGCCAGCAGTTACCAGGTAGCGGGAGACTACGAGCAGTACTTC
TRBV10-3	TRBJ2-2	NA	NA	CAISDLGELFF	TGTGCCATCAGTGACCTCGGGGAGCTGTTTTTT
TRBV6-4	TRBJ2-1	NA	TRBD2	CASSALAGGTYNEQFF	TGTGCCAGCAGCGCCCTAGCGGGAGGGACCTACAATGAGCAGTTCTTC
TRBV11-3	TRBJ1-3	NA	TRBD1	CASSRGTGPGNTIYF	TGTGCCAGCAGCAGGGGGACAGGACCTGGAAACACCATATATTTT
TRBV2	TRBJ1-4	NA	TRBD1	CASGARTGQEKLFF	TGTGCCAGCGGGGCCCGGACAGGGCAAGAAAAACTGTTTTTT
TRBV5-6	TRBJ1-2	NA	NA	CASSLGERASETF	TGTGCCAGCAGCTTGGGGGAGCGGGCCTCTGAAACCTTC
TRBV28	TRBJ2-1	NA	TRBD2	CASSSIAGEGYNEQFF	TGTGCCAGCAGTTCGATAGCGGGAGAAGGCTACAATGAGCAGTTCTTC
TRBV7-9	TRBJ1-1	once	NA	CASSFSLGGMNTEAFF	TGTGCCAGCAGCTTTTCCCTGGGGGGTATGAACACTGAAGCTTTCTTT
TRBV6-1	TRBJ1-3	few	NA	CASSEDPGIAGNTIYF	TGTGCCAGCAGTGAAGACCCGGGGATCGCAGGAAACACCATATATTTT
TRBV2	TRBJ2-2	NA	NA	CASSALRGGVTGELFF	TGTGCCAGCAGTGCCCTTCGAGGCGGGGTCACCGGGGAGCTGTTTTTT
TRBV6-5	TRBJ2-7	NA	TRBD2	CASSSVLAGTYEQYF	TGTGCCAGCAGTTCAGTACTAGCGGGGACCTACGAGCAGTACTTC
TRBV28	TRBJ2-7	NA	NA	CASSFGVVGAPSYEQYF	TGTGCCAGCAGTTTTGGGGTAGTAGGGGCCCCATCCTACGAGCAGTACTTC
TRBV7-2	TRBJ2-7	once	TRBD2	CASSIGTSVTYEQYF	TGTGCCAGCAGCATAGGGACTAGTGTGACCTACGAGCAGTACTTC
TRBV7-2	TRBJ2-7	NA	TRBD2	CASSLMLAGDYEQYF	TGTGCCAGCAGCTTAATGTTAGCGGGAGACTACGAGCAGTACTTC
TRBV20-1	TRBJ2-1	NA	TRBD1	CSASKLWGQDNEQFF	TGCAGTGCTAGTAAGTTGTGGGGACAGGACAATGAGCAGTTCTTC
TRBV6-5	TRBJ2-3	NA	TRBD2	CASTSQVAGDVTQYF	TGTGCCAGCACCTCGCAGGTAGCGGGAGACGTTACGCAGTATTTT
TRBV29-1	TRBJ2-1	NA	NA	CSVVDGLYNEQFF	TGCAGCGTTGTCGACGGACTTTACAATGAGCAGTTCTTC
TRBV6-5	TRBJ2-1	NA	TRBD2	CASSGSRYEQFF	TGTGCCAGTAGCGGGTCTCGGTATGAGCAGTTCTTC